This TCR beta chain was found in a study of radiotherapy plus CTLA-4 blockade in lung cancer. Study overall: An objective response was seen in 15% to 20% of patients, and disease control in about 31%. Whole-study findings and limits: An expansion of tumor-derived TCR clones occurred in blood after radiotherapy plus ipilimumab. Per reports, early blood T cell clone dynamics, plus interferon-beta, forecast response most strongly.

TCRdb's copy holds only in-frame clones and misses some; the assay was immunoSEQ multiplex PCR. The sample yields nearly 110,000 clones, approximately 81% seen once. The CDR3 runs 11 residues. Germline V lookup: CDR1 SNHLY, CDR2 FYNNEI. The V end was cut by 5 bases, the J end by 7 bases, with 7 bases between. The sample holds one count of this clone. Its antigen remains unknown. The starting material was peripheral blood, obtained from a patient treated with radiotherapy plus ipilimumab. The rearrangement joins TRBV2 to TRBJ2-3; D unresolved. This sequence was found in a human donor with non-small cell lung cancer that progressed on radiotherapy plus ipilimumab. Some clones in this sample may be carry-over from other donors' samples. The CDR3 DNA reads TGTGCCAGCAGTTCGGTGAATACGCAGTATTTT. This sequence encodes CASSSVNTQYF.